This T cell receptor beta chain was documented in a study of cytomegalovirus exposure and HLA in healthy donors. The study's findings and limits: A prior analysis recorded that most TCR beta V segments were productive about 90% or about 30% of the time.

Comments on this clone: The antigen is undetermined.

CDR1 and CDR2 from the germline V gene are SGHKS and YYEKEE (reference sequence). Trimming took off 1 base at V and 2 bases at J, with 6 bases between the two ends. CDR3 size: 13 residues. Primers for the PCR totalled 60 Vbeta and 13 Jbeta. Sequencing was performed with immunoSEQ multiplex PCR; in TCRdb, only in-frame clones are kept and a portion is missing. The sample lists some 60,000 clones; 80% were seen once. The sequence came from a male donor in good health and CMV-seronegative. The sequenced material came from PBMCs. The chain uses TRBV5-5 and TRBJ2-5; D is unclear. The CDR3 nucleotides are TGTGCCAGCAGCTTGAACAGTCAAGAGACCCAGTACTTC. Its translation is CASSLNSQETQYF.